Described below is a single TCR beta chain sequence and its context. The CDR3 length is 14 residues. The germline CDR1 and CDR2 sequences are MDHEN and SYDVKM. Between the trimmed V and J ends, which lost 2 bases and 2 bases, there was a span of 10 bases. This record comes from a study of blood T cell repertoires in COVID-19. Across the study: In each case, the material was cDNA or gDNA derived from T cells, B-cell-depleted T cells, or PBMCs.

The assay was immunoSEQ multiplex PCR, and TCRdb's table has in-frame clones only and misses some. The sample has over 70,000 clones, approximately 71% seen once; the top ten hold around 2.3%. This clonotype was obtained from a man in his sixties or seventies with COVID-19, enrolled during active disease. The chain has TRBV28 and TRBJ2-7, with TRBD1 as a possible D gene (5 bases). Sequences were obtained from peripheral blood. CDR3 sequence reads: CASSLARAPYEQYF. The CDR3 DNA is TGTGCCAGCAGTTTAGCCAGGGCACCCTACGAGCAGTACTTC.